The 22 T cell receptor beta chains given below trace back to one sample, sequenced in a study of brain T cells in children with intractable seizures. The data were produced by immunoSEQ multiplex PCR, yet TCRdb's version contains in-frame clones alone and is incomplete. The sample yields about 76,000 clones, about 93% seen once. Sequencing used peripheral blood, obtained at surgery. The receptors originated from a boy younger than two with tuberous sclerosis and intractable seizures.

The V and J genes are TRBV9 and TRBJ1-2; TRBD1 might be the D (5 bases). Germline V lookup: CDR1 SGDLS, CDR2 YYNGEE. Deletions cut 3 bases from V and 5 bases from J, with 17 bases between. The CDR3 length is 15 residues. CDR3 coding DNA: TGTGCCAGCAGCGCCTCCTACGGGGGGTGGTATGGCTACACCTTC. Translating it yields CASSASYGGWYGYTF.

The genes are TRBV24-1 and TRBJ2-7; D assignment may be TRBD1 or TRBD2 (6 bases each). From germline, CDR1 is KGHDR and CDR2 SFDVKD. This CDR3 comprises 14 residues. Trimming stripped 2 bases from V and 2 bases from J, with 9 bases between. CDR3 nucleotides: TGTGCCACCAGTGATTCGGGGGCTCCCTACGAGCAGTACTTC. Translation: CATSDSGAPYEQYF.

This chain connects TRBV5-1 to TRBJ2-3; the D gene is possibly TRBD2 (5 bases). The CDR3 runs to 16 residues. Trimming shortened V by 0 bases and J by 2 bases, and 13 bases separated the two germline ends. CDR1 is SGHRS and CDR2 is YFSETQ in the germline V gene. The CDR3 nucleotides read TGCGCCAGCAGCTTGGCCGGAGGCCTATTCACAGATACGCAGTATTTT. Protein product: CASSLAGGLFTDTQYF.

The V gene is TRBV30, the J gene TRBJ2-1; 11 positions agree with TRBD2. Germline loops: CDR1 GTSNPN, CDR2 SVGIG (reference sequence). The CDR3 runs 14 residues. With V trimmed by 8 bases and J by 8 bases, 11 bases remained unmatched. Written as DNA, the CDR3 is TGTGCCATATCACTAGCGGGGGCCTGGGATGAGCAGTTCTTC. Translating gives CAISLAGAWDEQFF.

V gene TRBV3-1 (or the pseudogene TRBV3-2) combines with J gene TRBJ2-1, with D maybe TRBD2 (6 bases). Looked up from germline, CDR1 is LGHDT and CDR2 is YNNKEL (reference sequence). The CDR3 is 12 residues long. Trimming removed 3 bases at V and 15 bases at J, with 15 bases between. DNA for the CDR3: TGTGCCAGCAGCCAGGTAACTAGCCGGCCGTTCTTC. The encoded protein is CASSQVTSRPFF.

The chain has TRBV10-3 and TRBJ1-2; D remains unclear. The CDR3 has 16 residues. CDR1 and CDR2 from the germline V gene are ENHRY and SYGVKD. V lost 3 bases, J lost 0 bases, and 14 bases lay in between. CDR3 sequence: CAISDTHSLANYGYTF. The DNA for the CDR3 is TGTGCCATCAGTGATACCCACAGCCTAGCTAACTATGGCTACACCTTC.

This clone was counted a few times. V usage is TRBV6-5 and J usage is TRBJ1-3; D may be TRBD1 (6 bases). Germline V gene data show CDR1 as MNHEY and CDR2 as SVGAGI. The V and J ends lost 8 bases and 4 bases respectively, with 12 bases between them. CDR3 length equals 13 residues. DNA for the CDR3: TGTGCCAGCTCCCAAGGGGGGGGAAACACCATATATTTT. It codes for CASSQGGGNTIYF.

The chain couples TRBV4-1 to TRBJ2-7, with D perhaps TRBD1 (5 bases). The V gene's germline CDR1 is MGHRA and CDR2 YSYEKL. The length of the CDR3 is 13 residues. V was shortened by 1 base and J by 6 bases, with 10 bases between the two germline ends. CDR3 amino acids: CASSQVSGAEQYF. The CDR3 bases are TGCGCCAGCAGCCAAGTGTCTGGGGCCGAGCAGTACTTC.

A few counts support this clone. The chain recombines TRBV4-1 with TRBJ1-2; tentative D call: TRBD1 (6 bases). Per the germline V gene, CDR1 is MGHRA and CDR2 is YSYEKL. V gave up 3 bases and J gave up 11 bases, with 19 bases separating them. The length of the CDR3 is 14 residues. The CDR3 is CASSQDPTGWSYTF. CDR3 in DNA: TGCGCCAGCAGCCAGGACCCTACAGGGTGGAGTTACACCTTC.

The rearrangement joins TRBV5-4 to TRBJ2-1, with TRBD1 identical over 8 bases. The germline gives CDR1 SGHNT, CDR2 YYREEE (reference sequence). This CDR3 is 13 amino acids long. Germline trimming cut 4 bases from V and 9 bases from J; bases unmatched to any gene: 6. The CDR3 loop is CASSPDRGTEQFF. In DNA, the CDR3 is TGTGCCAGCAGCCCCGACAGGGGAACTGAGCAGTTCTTC.

The chain has TRBV27 and TRBJ2-1, with TRBD2 matching 9 bases. V trimming: 5 bases; J trimming: 5 bases; junction bases outside the gene matches: 7. Germline lookup yields CDR1 MNHEY and CDR2 SMNVEV (reference sequence). This CDR3 spans 15 amino acids. The CDR3 spells CASSRIAGVNNEQFF. The CDR3 region has the DNA TGTGCCAGCAGTCGAATAGCGGGAGTAAACAATGAGCAGTTCTTC.

This chain links TRBV24-1 with TRBJ2-3, with unresolved D. Trimming removed 1 base at V and 0 bases at J, with 10 bases between. CDR3 length equals 16 residues. The germline V gene encodes CDR1 KGHDR and CDR2 SFDVKD. The CDR3 sequence: CATSDFPPGSTDTQYF. In DNA, the CDR3 is TGTGCCACCAGTGATTTCCCCCCAGGAAGCACAGATACGCAGTATTTT.

The chain is built from TRBV5-4 and TRBJ1-1, with 9 nucleotides matching TRBD1. The CDR3 is 14 residues long. V lost 4 bases and J lost 2; bases outside the gene matches: 3. Germline V gives CDR1 SGHNT, CDR2 YYREEE (reference sequence). CDR3: CASSKGQGNTEAFF. DNA of the CDR3: TGTGCCAGCAGCAAGGGACAGGGTAACACTGAAGCTTTCTTT.

This clone has a handful of counts. The V call is TRBV28, the J call TRBJ1-5; 7 bases align to TRBD1. The CDR3 has 15 amino acids. CDR1 is MDHEN and CDR2 is SYDVKM in the germline V gene. Germline trimming cut 3 bases from V and 4 bases from J; bases unmatched to any gene: 6. The CDR3 loop is CASSFKTGPNQPQHF. For the CDR3, the DNA is TGTGCCAGCAGTTTTAAGACAGGGCCAAATCAGCCCCAGCATTTT.

This clone was detected only a few times. The same CDR3 also results from other DNA sequences found in this sample. The V and J genes are TRBV7-9 and TRBJ1-2; TRBD1 is a possible D gene (5 bases). Germline V lookup: CDR1 SEHNR, CDR2 FQNEAQ (reference sequence). V was clipped by 1 base and J by 4 bases, with 10 bases between them. This CDR3 spans 14 amino acids. Written as DNA, the CDR3 is TGTGCCAGCAGCTTAGGGCAGGGAGCCTATGGCTACACCTTC. Translation gives CASSLGQGAYGYTF.

This chain joins TRBV7-9 and TRBJ2-3, with D perhaps matching TRBD2 (6 bases). The germline gives CDR1 SEHNR, CDR2 FQNEAQ (reference sequence). CDR3 length: 17 residues. V was clipped by 3 bases and J by 1 base, with 17 bases between them. The CDR3: CASSLDYSGLGTDTQYF. As DNA, the CDR3 is TGTGCCAGCAGCTTGGACTACAGCGGGCTAGGCACAGATACGCAGTATTTT. The complete variable domain, with remaining parts taken from reference TRBV7-9 and TRBJ2-3, reads DTGVSQNPRHKITKRGQNVTFRCDPISEHNRLYWYRQTLGQGPEFLTYFQNEAQLEKSRLLSDRFSAERPKGSFSTLEIQRTEQGDSAMYLCASSLDYSGLGTDTQYFGPGTRLTVL.

V gene TRBV29-1 combines with J gene TRBJ1-2; 8 bases align to TRBD1. V lost 5 bases to trimming and J lost 6 bases; unmatched junction nucleotides: 2. The CDR3 sequence is 11 residues long. In germline, CDR1 is SQVTM, CDR2 ANQGSEA. CDR3 DNA: TGCAGCGTTACAGGGGGACATGGCTACACCTTC. It specifies CSVTGGHGYTF. The whole variable domain, filled in from reference TRBV29-1 and TRBJ1-2, reads SAVISQKPSRDICQRGTSLTIQCQVDSQVTMMFWYRQQPGQSLTLIATANQGSEATYESGFVIDKFPISRPNLTFSTLTVSNMSPEDSSIYLCSVTGGHGYTFGSGTRLTVV.

J is TRBJ1-5 and V is TRBV2, with D possibly matching TRBD1 (6 bases). Germline-derived CDR1 and CDR2 are SNHLY and FYNNEI. V dropped 4 bases and J dropped 3 bases, with 19 bases sitting between them. The CDR3 runs 17 residues. CDR3 DNA sequence: TGTGCCAGCAGTGGCTTCACAGGGAGGAGGCTCAATCAGCCCCAGCATTTT. Translating it yields CASSGFTGRRLNQPQHF.

The rearrangement links TRBV6-1 to TRBJ1-1; a possible D gene is TRBD1 (5 bases). Trimming cost V 2 bases and J 4 bases, with 8 bases left between them. The CDR3 sequence is 13 residues long. The germline gives CDR1 MNHNS, CDR2 SASEGT. CDR3 coding DNA: TGTGCCAGCAGTGAACGGGACGGCACTGAAGCTTTCTTT. This translates into CASSERDGTEAFF.

J is TRBJ2-7 and V is TRBV5-1, with D possibly TRBD1 on 6 matching bases. V lost 4 bases, J lost 2 bases, and 19 bases lay in between. This CDR3 is 16 amino acids long. The V gene's germline CDR1 is SGHRS and CDR2 YFSETQ. CDR3 DNA: TGCGCCAGCAGCCCAGGAGGTCCGGGACACCCCTACGAGCAGTACTTC. The encoded protein is CASSPGGPGHPYEQYF.

The chain employs TRBV5-5 and TRBJ2-2; TRBD1 is a possible D gene (5 bases). CDR3 size: 15 residues. Per germline, CDR1 SGHKS and CDR2 YYEKEE (reference sequence). Between the trimmed V and J ends, which lost 5 bases and 2 bases, there was a span of 13 bases. CDR3 amino acids: CASSSSGANTGELFF. CDR3 in DNA: TGTGCCAGCAGTTCTAGTGGGGCCAACACCGGGGAGCTGTTTTTT.

This clone appeared once. The CDR3 loop is CASSWQSSNTEAFF. The DNA of the CDR3 is TGTGCCAGTAGTTGGCAGAGCTCGAACACTGAAGCTTTCTTT. This rearrangement joins TRBV19 to TRBJ1-1; D not resolved. CDR1 is LNHDA, CDR2 SQIVND, per germline (reference sequence). V was trimmed by 5 bases and J by 1 base, leaving 11 bases between them. CDR3 length equals 14 residues.